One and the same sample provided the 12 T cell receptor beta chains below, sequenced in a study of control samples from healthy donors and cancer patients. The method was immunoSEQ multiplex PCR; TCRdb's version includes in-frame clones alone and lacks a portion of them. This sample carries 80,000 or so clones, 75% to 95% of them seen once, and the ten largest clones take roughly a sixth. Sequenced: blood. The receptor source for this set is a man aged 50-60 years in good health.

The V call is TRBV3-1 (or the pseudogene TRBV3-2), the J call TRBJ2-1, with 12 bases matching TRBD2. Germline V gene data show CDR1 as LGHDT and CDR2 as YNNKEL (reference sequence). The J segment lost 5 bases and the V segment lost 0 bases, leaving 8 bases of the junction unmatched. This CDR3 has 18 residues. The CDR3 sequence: CASSQEGLAGGNDNEQFF. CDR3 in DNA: TGTGCCAGCAGCCAAGAGGGGCTAGCGGGGGGGAATGACAATGAGCAGTTCTTC.

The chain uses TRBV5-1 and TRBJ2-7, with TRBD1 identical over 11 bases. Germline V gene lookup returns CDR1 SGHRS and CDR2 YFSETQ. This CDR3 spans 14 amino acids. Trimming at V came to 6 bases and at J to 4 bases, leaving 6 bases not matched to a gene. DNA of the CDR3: TGCGCCAGCACCCTGGACAGGGGGCCGTACGAGCAGTACTTC. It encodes CASTLDRGPYEQYF.

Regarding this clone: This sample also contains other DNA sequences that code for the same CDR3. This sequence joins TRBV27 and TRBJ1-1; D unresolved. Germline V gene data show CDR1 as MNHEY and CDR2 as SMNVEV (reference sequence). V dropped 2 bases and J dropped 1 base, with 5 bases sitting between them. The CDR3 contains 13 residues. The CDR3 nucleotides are TGTGCCAGCAGTTTAGCGGGGAACACTGAAGCTTTCTTT. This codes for CASSLAGNTEAFF.

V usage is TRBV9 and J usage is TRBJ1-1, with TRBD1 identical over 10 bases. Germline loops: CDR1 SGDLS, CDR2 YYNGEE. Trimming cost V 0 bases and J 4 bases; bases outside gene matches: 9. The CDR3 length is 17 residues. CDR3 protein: CASSVGTTGQGTTEAFF. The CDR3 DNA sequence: TGTGCCAGCAGCGTAGGAACCACGGGACAGGGGACCACTGAAGCTTTCTTT.

The CDR3 loop is CASSNDSSYYQPQHF. CDR3 nucleotides: TGCGCCAGCAGCAACGACAGTTCCTATTATCAGCCCCAGCATTTT. The chain carries TRBV4-1 and TRBJ1-5, with D maybe TRBD1 (5 bases). CDR1 MGHRA and CDR2 YSYEKL come from the germline V gene. V gave up 5 bases and J gave up 5 bases, with 16 bases separating them. The CDR3 extends over 15 amino acids.

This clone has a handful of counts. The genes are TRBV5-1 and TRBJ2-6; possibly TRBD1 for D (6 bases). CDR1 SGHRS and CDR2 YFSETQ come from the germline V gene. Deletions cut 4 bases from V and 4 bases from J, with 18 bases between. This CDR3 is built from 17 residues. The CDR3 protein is CASSLGQSMVGANVLTF. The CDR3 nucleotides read TGCGCCAGCAGCCTAGGACAGAGCATGGTCGGGGCCAACGTCCTGACTTTC.

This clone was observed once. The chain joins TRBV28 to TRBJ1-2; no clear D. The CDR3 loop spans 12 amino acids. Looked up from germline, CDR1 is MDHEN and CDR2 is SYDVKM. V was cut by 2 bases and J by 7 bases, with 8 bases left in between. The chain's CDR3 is CASSLGRVGYTF. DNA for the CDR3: TGTGCCAGCAGTTTAGGGAGGGTTGGCTACACCTTC.

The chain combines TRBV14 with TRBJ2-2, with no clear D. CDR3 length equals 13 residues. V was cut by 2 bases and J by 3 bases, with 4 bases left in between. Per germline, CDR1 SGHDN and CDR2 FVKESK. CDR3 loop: CASSQWDTGELFF. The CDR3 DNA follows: TGTGCCAGCAGCCAATGGGACACCGGGGAGCTGTTTTTT.

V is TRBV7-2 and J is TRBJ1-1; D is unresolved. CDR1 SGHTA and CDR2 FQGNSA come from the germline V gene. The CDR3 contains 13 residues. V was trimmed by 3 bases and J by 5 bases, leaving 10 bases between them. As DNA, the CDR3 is TGTGCCAGCAGCTTCGGATACGGTACTGAAGCTTTCTTT. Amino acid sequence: CASSFGYGTEAFF.

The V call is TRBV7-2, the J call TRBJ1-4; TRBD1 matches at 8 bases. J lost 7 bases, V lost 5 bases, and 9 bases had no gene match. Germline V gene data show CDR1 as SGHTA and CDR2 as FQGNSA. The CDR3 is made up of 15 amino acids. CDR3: CASSPGWTGSEKLFF. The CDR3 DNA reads TGTGCCAGCAGCCCAGGATGGACAGGGAGTGAAAAACTGTTTTTT.

The CDR3 DNA is TGTGCCAGCAGTTTATTCTCAGGGGACGAGCAGTACTTC. Translation gives CASSLFSGDEQYF. The genes are TRBV27 and TRBJ2-7; weak D call: TRBD1 (6 bases). Trimming took 1 base from V and 5 from J, leaving 9 bases between them. CDR1 and CDR2 from the germline V gene are MNHEY and SMNVEV (reference sequence). The CDR3 has 13 amino acids.

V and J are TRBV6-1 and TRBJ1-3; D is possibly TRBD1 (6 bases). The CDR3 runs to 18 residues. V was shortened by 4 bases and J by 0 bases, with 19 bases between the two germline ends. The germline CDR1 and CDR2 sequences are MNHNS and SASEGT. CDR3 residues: CASSADRLSFNSGNTIYF. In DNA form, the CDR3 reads TGTGCCAGCAGTGCAGACAGGCTCTCATTTAACTCTGGAAACACCATATATTTT.